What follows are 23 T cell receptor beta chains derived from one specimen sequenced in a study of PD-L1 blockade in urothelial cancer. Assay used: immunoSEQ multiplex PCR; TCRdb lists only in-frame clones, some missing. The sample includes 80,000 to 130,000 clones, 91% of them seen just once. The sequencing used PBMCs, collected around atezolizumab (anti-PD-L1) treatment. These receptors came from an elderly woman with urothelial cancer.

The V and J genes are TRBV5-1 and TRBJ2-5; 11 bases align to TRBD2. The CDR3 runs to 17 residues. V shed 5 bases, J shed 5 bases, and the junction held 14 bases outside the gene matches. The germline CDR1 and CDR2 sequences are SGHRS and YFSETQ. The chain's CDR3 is CASRSGTSGPPRETQYF. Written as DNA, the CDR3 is TGCGCCAGCAGAAGTGGGACTAGCGGTCCCCCGAGGGAGACCCAGTACTTC.

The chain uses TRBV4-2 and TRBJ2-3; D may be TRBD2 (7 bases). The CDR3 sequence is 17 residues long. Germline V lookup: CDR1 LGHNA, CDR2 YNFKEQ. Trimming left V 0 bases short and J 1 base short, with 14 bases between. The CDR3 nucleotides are TGTGCCAGCAGCCAAGATCGCGGGGGCCGGGGCACAGATACGCAGTATTTT. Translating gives CASSQDRGGRGTDTQYF.

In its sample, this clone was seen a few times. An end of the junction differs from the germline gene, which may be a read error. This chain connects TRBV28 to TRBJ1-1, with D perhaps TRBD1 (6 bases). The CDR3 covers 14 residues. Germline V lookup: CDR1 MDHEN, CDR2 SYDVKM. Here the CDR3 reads CASSTTPLGQFLTF. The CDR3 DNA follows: TGTGCCAGCAGTACAACTCCCCTTGGACAGTTCCTGACCTTT.

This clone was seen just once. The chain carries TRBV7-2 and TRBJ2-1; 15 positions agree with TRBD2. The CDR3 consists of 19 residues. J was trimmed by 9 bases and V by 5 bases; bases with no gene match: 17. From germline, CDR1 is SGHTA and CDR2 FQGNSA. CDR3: CASSQDAGTSGGRAGEQFF. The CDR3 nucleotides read TGTGCCAGCAGCCAAGACGCCGGGACTAGCGGGGGGAGAGCCGGTGAGCAGTTCTTC.

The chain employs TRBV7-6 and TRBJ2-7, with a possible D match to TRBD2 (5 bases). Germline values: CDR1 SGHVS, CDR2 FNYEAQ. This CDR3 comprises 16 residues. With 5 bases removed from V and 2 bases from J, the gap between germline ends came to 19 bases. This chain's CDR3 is CASSPSLFLGTYEQYF. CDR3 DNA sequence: TGTGCCAGCAGCCCTAGCCTGTTCCTTGGAACCTACGAGCAGTACTTC.

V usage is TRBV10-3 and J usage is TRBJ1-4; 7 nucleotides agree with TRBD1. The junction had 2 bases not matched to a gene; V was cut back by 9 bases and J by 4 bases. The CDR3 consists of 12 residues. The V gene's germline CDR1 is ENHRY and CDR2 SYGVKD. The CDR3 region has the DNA TGTGCCATAGGACAGGTTAATGAAAAACTGTTTTTT. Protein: CAIGQVNEKLFF.

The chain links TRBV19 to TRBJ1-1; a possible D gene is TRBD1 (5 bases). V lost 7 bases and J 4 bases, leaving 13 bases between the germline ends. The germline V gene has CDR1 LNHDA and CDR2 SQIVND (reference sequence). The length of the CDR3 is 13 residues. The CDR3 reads CASTMRGSTEAFF. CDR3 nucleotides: TGTGCCAGTACCATGCGGGGGAGCACTGAAGCTTTCTTT.

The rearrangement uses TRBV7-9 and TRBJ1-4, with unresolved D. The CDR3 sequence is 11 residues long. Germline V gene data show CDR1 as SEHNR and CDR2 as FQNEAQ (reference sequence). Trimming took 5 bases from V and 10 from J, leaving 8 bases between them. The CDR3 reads CASSPGTKLFF. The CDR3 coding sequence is TGTGCCAGCAGCCCAGGAACAAAACTGTTTTTT. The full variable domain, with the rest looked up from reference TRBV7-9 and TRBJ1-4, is DTGVSQNPRHKITKRGQNVTFRCDPISEHNRLYWYRQTLGQGPEFLTYFQNEAQLEKSRLLSDRFSAERPKGSFSTLEIQRTEQGDSAMYLCASSPGTKLFFGSGTQLSVL.

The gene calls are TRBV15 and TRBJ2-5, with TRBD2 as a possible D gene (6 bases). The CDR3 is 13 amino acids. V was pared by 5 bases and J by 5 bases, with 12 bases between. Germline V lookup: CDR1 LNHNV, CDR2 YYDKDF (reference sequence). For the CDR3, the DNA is TGTGCCACCAGCCTCGGGAGCGGGGAGACCCAGTACTTC. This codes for CATSLGSGETQYF.

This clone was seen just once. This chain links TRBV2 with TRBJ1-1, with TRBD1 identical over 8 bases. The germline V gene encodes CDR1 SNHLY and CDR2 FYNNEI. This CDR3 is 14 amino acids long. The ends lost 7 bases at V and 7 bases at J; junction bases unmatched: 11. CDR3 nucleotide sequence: TGTGCCAGCACTAGAGACAGGGGACGGGGTGAAGCTTTCTTT. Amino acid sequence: CASTRDRGRGEAFF.

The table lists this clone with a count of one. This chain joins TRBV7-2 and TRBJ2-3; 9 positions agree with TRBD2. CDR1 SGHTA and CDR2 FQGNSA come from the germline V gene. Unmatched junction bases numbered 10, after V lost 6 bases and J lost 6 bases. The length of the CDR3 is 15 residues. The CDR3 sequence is CASSPRGGRGDTQYF. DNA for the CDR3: TGTGCCAGCAGTCCCCGGGGCGGGAGGGGTGATACGCAGTATTTT.

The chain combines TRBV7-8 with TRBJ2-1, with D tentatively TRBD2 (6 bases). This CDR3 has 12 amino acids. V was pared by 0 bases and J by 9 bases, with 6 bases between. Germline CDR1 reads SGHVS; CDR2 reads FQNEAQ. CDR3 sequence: CASSLAGGEQFF. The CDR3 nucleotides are TGTGCCAGCAGCTTAGCGGGGGGTGAGCAGTTCTTC.

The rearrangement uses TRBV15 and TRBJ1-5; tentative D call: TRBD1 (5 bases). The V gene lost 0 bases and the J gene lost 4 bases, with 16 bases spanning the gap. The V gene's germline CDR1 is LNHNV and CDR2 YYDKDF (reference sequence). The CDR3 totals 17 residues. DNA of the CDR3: TGTGCCACCAGCAGAGATGCAGGGCGGGACCGTAATCAGCCCCAGCATTTT. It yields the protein CATSRDAGRDRNQPQHF.

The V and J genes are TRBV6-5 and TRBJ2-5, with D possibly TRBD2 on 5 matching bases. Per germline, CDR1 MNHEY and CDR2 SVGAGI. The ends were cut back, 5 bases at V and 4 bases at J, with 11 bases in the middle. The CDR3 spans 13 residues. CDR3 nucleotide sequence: TGTGCCAGCAGTCCCGGGGAGATAGAGACCCAGTACTTC. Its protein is CASSPGEIETQYF.

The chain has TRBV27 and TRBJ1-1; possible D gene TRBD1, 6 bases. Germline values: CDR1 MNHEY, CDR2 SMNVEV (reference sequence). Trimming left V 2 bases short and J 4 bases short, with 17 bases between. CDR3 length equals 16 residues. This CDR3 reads CASSLRGAISITEAFF. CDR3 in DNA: TGTGCCAGCAGTTTACGGGGGGCGATTTCGATCACTGAAGCTTTCTTT.

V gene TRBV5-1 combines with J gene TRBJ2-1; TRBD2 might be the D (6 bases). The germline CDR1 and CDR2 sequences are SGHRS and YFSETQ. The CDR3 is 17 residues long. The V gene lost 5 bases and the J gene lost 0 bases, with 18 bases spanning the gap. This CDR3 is CASRPAGGVSSYNEQFF. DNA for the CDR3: TGCGCCAGCAGACCAGCCGGGGGAGTGAGCTCCTACAATGAGCAGTTCTTC.

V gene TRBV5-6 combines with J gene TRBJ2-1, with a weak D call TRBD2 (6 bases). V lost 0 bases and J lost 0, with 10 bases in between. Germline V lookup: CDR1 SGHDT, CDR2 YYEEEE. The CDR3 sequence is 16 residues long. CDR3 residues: CASSLDAGPSYNEQFF. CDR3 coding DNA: TGTGCCAGCAGCTTGGACGCGGGGCCCTCCTACAATGAGCAGTTCTTC.

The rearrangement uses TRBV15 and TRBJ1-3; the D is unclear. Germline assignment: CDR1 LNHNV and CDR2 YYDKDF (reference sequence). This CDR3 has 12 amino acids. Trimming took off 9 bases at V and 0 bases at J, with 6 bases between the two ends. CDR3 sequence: CATSYSGNTIYF. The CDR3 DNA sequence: TGTGCCACTTCCTACTCTGGAAACACCATATATTTT.

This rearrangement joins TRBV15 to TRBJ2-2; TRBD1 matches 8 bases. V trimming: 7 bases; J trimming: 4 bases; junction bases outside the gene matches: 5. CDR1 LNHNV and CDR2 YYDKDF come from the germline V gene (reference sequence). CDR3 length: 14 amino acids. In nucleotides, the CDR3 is TGTGCCACCATCGGACAGGGTGCCACCGGGGAGCTGTTTTTT. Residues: CATIGQGATGELFF.

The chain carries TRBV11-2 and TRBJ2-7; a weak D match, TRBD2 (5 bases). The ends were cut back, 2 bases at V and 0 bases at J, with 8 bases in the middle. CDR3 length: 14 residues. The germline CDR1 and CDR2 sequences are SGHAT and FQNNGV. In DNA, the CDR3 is TGTGCCAGCAGCTTAACAACTAGCTCCTACGAGCAGTACTTC. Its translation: CASSLTTSSYEQYF.

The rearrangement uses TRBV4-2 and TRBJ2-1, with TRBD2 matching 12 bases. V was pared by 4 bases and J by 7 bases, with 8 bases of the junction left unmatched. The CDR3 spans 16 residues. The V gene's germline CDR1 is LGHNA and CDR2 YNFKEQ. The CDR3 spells CASSRRLAGEGNEQFF. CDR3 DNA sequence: TGTGCCAGCAGCCGAAGACTAGCGGGAGAAGGGAATGAGCAGTTCTTC.

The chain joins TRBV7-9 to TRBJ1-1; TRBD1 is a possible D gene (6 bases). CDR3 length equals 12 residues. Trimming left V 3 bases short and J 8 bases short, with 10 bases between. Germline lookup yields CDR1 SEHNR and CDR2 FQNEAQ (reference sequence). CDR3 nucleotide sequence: TGTGCCAGCAGCTTGAACAGGGAGGAAGCTTTCTTT. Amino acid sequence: CASSLNREEAFF.

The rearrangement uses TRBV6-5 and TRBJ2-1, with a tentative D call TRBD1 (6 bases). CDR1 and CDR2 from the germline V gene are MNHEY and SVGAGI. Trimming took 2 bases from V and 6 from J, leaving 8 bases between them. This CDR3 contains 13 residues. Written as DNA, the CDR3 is TGTGCCAGCAGTTACAGGGGGACCAATGAGCAGTTCTTC. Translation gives CASSYRGTNEQFF.